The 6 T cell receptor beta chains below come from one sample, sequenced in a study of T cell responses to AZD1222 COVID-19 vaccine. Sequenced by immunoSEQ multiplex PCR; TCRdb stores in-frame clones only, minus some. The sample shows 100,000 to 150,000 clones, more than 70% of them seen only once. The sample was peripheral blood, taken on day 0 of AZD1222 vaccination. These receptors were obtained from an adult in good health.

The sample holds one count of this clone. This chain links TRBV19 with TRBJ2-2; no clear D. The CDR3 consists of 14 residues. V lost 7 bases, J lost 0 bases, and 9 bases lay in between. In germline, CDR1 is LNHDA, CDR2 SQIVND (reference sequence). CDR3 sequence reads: CASKPVPNTGELFF. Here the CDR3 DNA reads TGTGCCAGTAAACCGGTACCGAACACCGGGGAGCTGTTTTTT.

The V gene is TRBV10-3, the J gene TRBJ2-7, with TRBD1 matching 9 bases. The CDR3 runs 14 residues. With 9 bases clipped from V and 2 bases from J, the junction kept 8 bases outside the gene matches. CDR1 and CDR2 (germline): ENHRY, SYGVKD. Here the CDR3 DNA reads TGTGCCATTTCTACAGGGGGCGAGACCTACGAGCAGTACTTC. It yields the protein CAISTGGETYEQYF.

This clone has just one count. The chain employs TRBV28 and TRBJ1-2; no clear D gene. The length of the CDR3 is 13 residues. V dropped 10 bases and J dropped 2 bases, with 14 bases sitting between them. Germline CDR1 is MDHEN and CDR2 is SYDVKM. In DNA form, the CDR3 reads TGTGCCACCCGGCTCCCGCCCAACTATGGCTACACCTTC. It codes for CATRLPPNYGYTF.

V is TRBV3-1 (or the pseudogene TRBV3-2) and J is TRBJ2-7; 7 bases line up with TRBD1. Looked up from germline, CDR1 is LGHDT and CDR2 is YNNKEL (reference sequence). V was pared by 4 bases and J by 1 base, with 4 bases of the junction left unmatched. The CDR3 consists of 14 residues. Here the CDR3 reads CASSPWDSSYEQYF. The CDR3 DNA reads TGTGCCAGCAGCCCCTGGGACAGTTCCTACGAGCAGTACTTC.

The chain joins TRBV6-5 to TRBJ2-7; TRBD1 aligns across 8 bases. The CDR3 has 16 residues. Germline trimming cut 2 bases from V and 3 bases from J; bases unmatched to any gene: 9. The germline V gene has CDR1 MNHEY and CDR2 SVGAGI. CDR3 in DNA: TGTGCCAGCAGTTACAGACACCGGGACAGGAACTACGAGCAGTACTTC. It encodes CASSYRHRDRNYEQYF.

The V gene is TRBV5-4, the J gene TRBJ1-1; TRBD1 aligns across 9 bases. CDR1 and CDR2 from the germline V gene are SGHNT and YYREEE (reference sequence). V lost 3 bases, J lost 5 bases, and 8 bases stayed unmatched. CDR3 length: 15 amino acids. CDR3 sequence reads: CASSSSGQGGTEAFF. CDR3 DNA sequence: TGTGCCAGCAGCTCCTCGGGACAGGGTGGGACTGAAGCTTTCTTT.